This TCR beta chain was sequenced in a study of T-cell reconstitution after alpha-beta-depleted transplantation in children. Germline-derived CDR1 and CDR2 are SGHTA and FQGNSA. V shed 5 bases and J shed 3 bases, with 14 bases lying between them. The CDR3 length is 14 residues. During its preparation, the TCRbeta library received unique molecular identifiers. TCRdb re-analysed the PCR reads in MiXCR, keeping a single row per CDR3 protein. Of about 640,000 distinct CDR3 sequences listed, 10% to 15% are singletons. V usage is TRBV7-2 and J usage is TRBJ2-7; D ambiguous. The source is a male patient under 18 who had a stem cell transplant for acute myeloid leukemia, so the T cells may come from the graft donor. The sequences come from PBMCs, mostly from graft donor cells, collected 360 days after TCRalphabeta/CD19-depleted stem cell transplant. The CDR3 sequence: CASSPERPHYEQYF. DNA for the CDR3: TGTGCCAGCAGCCCTGAAAGACCACACTACGAGCAGTACTTC. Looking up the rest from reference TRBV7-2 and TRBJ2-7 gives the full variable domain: GAGVSQSPSNKVTEKGKDVELRCDPISGHTALYWYRQSLGQGLEFLIYFQGNSAPDKSGLPSDRFSAERTGGSVSTLTIQRTQQEDSAVYLCASSPERPHYEQYFGPGTRLTVT.